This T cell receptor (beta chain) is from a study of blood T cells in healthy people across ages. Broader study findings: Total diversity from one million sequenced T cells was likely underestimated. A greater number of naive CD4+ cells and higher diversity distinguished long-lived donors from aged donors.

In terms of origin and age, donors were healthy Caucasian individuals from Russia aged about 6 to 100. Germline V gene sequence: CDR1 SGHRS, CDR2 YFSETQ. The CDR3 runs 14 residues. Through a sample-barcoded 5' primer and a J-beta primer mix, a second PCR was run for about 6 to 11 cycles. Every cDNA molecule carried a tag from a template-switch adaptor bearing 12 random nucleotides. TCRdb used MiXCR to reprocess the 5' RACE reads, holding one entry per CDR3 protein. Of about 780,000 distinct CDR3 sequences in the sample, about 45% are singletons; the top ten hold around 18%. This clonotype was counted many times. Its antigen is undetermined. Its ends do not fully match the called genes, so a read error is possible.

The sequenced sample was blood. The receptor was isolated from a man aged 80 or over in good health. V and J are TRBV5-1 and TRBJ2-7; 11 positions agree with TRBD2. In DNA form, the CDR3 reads TGTGCCAGCAGCACCACTAGCGGGAGCTACGAGCAGTACTTC. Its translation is CASSTTSGSYEQYF.